Listed below are T cell receptor beta chains from one sample, sequenced in a study of beta chain features in type 1 diabetes. Assay used: immunoSEQ multiplex PCR; TCRdb lists only in-frame clones, some missing. This table has some 27,000 clones, 65% appearing once. The sequenced sample consisted of Tregs from blood. The receptors shown here come from a woman aged 25-40 years with type 1 diabetes. The CDR3 runs from the conserved cysteine through the conserved F or W. D genes are given only for firm matches. Size values are once, few and many counts, or a class for expanded clones, and some rows have none.

CDR3 DNA: TGTGCCTGGAGGACAGCAGGCTACGAGCAGTACTTC; CDR3 protein: CAWRTAGYEQYF; D gene: NA; clone size: NA; J gene: TRBJ2-7; V gene: TRBV30
CDR3 DNA: TGCGCCAGCAGCCCAGGGTGGAATCAGCCCCAGCATTTT; CDR3 protein: CASSPGWNQPQHF; D gene: NA; clone size: NA; J gene: TRBJ1-5; V gene: TRBV5-1
CDR3 DNA: TGTGCCGGTCAGGGGGTCCGGAATTCTGGGGCCAACGTCCTGACTTTC; CDR3 protein: CAGQGVRNSGANVLTF; D gene: TRBD1; clone size: NA; J gene: TRBJ2-6; V gene: TRBV7-9
CDR3 DNA: TGTGCCAGTAGGGGAGTTGGCGAGCAGTACTTC; CDR3 protein: CASRGVGEQYF; D gene: NA; clone size: NA; J gene: TRBJ2-7; V gene: TRBV19
CDR3 DNA: TGTGCCAGTGTAGCGGGGGGGGCCTACGAGCAGTACTTC; CDR3 protein: CASVAGGAYEQYF; D gene: TRBD2; clone size: NA; J gene: TRBJ2-7; V gene: TRBV7-9
CDR3 DNA: TGTGCCAGCCGAGGAGGGACCGTTAATTCACCCCTCCACTTT; CDR3 protein: CASRGGTVNSPLHF; D gene: NA; clone size: few; J gene: TRBJ1-6; V gene: TRBV6-5
CDR3 DNA: TGCAGCGTTGTCCTAGTGCTAGATACGCAGTATTTT; CDR3 protein: CSVVLVLDTQYF; D gene: NA; clone size: few; J gene: TRBJ2-3; V gene: TRBV29-1
CDR3 DNA: TGTGCCAGCAGTCCAGTGACAGGCCTGGTTGGGCCACCCCTCCACTTT; CDR3 protein: CASSPVTGLVGPPLHF; D gene: NA; clone size: NA; J gene: TRBJ1-6; V gene: TRBV28
CDR3 DNA: TGTGCCAGCAGCTTAAGACTAGCGGGAGAGGATACGCAGTATTTT; CDR3 protein: CASSLRLAGEDTQYF; D gene: TRBD2; clone size: few; J gene: TRBJ2-3; V gene: TRBV7-3
CDR3 DNA: TGTGCCAGCAGCATGGACAGGGGGCGGTTCCCGTCAGAGACCCAGTACTTC; CDR3 protein: CASSMDRGRFPSETQYF; D gene: TRBD1; clone size: few; J gene: TRBJ2-5; V gene: TRBV7-3
CDR3 DNA: TGTGCCAGCAGCTTTTTTGGAGCAGCGGGAGCTGGCGAGCAGTACTTC; CDR3 protein: CASSFFGAAGAGEQYF; D gene: TRBD2; clone size: NA; J gene: TRBJ2-7; V gene: TRBV7-2
CDR3 DNA: TGTGCCAGCAGCCAAGGGTTAGCGACAGATACGCAGTATTTT; CDR3 protein: CASSQGLATDTQYF; D gene: NA; clone size: few; J gene: TRBJ2-3; V gene: TRBV4-2
CDR3 DNA: TGTGCCAGCAGCCAAGATTCCCAGCAGGCCTATGGCTACACCTTC; CDR3 protein: CASSQDSQQAYGYTF; D gene: NA; clone size: few; J gene: TRBJ1-2; V gene: TRBV4-2
CDR3 DNA: TGTGCCAGCACTGGACAGGCTAACTATGGCTACACCTTC; CDR3 protein: CASTGQANYGYTF; D gene: TRBD1; clone size: few; J gene: TRBJ1-2; V gene: TRBV11-2
CDR3 DNA: TGTGCCATCAGACGACAGGGAGTCGGAAACACCATATATTTT; CDR3 protein: CAIRRQGVGNTIYF; D gene: TRBD1; clone size: NA; J gene: TRBJ1-3; V gene: TRBV10-3
CDR3 DNA: TGTGCCAGTAGTATAGATCGAGCAGGACTTAGCCATGGCTACACCTTC; CDR3 protein: CASSIDRAGLSHGYTF; D gene: NA; clone size: once; J gene: TRBJ1-2; V gene: TRBV19
CDR3 DNA: TGTGCCAGCAGTGTAAGTGAGGTCGAGCAGTACTTC; CDR3 protein: CASSVSEVEQYF; D gene: NA; clone size: NA; J gene: TRBJ2-7; V gene: TRBV2
CDR3 DNA: TGTGCCAGCACCCTTACAAGTGGGAACACTGAAGCTTTCTTT; CDR3 protein: CASTLTSGNTEAFF; D gene: NA; clone size: NA; J gene: TRBJ1-1; V gene: TRBV6-5
CDR3 DNA: TGTGCCAGCAGTGCCTCGGGGGAAAAACTGTTTTTT; CDR3 protein: CASSASGEKLFF; D gene: NA; clone size: few; J gene: TRBJ1-4; V gene: TRBV2
CDR3 DNA: TGTGCCAGCAGACCACCCGGGACGGGGGGCTACGAGCAGTACTTC; CDR3 protein: CASRPPGTGGYEQYF; D gene: TRBD2; clone size: NA; J gene: TRBJ2-7; V gene: TRBV28
CDR3 DNA: TGTGCCAGCAGTTACAGGGGTACTGAAGCTTTCTTT; CDR3 protein: CASSYRGTEAFF; D gene: TRBD1; clone size: once; J gene: TRBJ1-1; V gene: TRBV11-2
CDR3 DNA: TGTGCCAGTAGTATGGTAGCGGGAATGGCCGGGGAGCTGTTTTTT; CDR3 protein: CASSMVAGMAGELFF; D gene: TRBD2; clone size: few; J gene: TRBJ2-2; V gene: TRBV19
CDR3 DNA: TGTGCCAGCAGCCTCCAGGGGAGCAATGGCTACACCTTC; CDR3 protein: CASSLQGSNGYTF; D gene: NA; clone size: NA; J gene: TRBJ1-2; V gene: TRBV7-9
CDR3 DNA: TGTGCCAGCAGCTTGGTGAATAGATTAGCTCCCTCCTACAATGAGCAGTTCTTC; CDR3 protein: CASSLVNRLAPSYNEQFF; D gene: NA; clone size: NA; J gene: TRBJ2-1; V gene: TRBV5-4
CDR3 DNA: TGTGCCAGCAGTGAAATGACAGGCACAGATACGCAGTATTTT; CDR3 protein: CASSEMTGTDTQYF; D gene: NA; clone size: medium-sized; J gene: TRBJ2-3; V gene: TRBV2
CDR3 DNA: TGTGCCTGGAGTAAGTCCTACGAGCAGTACTTC; CDR3 protein: CAWSKSYEQYF; D gene: NA; clone size: NA; J gene: TRBJ2-7; V gene: TRBV30
CDR3 DNA: TGTGCCAGCAGGGAGACTAGCGCAAACACCGGGGAGCTGTTTTTT; CDR3 protein: CASRETSANTGELFF; D gene: TRBD2; clone size: NA; J gene: TRBJ2-2; V gene: TRBV2
CDR3 DNA: TGTGCCAGCAGCTTAGACCGGGGGTTGGACTATGGCTACACCTTC; CDR3 protein: CASSLDRGLDYGYTF; D gene: NA; clone size: NA; J gene: TRBJ1-2; V gene: TRBV11-2
CDR3 DNA: TGTGCCAGCAGCCCTCAGCGGGAGGAGGCCTACAATGAGCAGTTCTTC; CDR3 protein: CASSPQREEAYNEQFF; D gene: TRBD2; clone size: few; J gene: TRBJ2-1; V gene: TRBV4-2
CDR3 DNA: TGTGCCAGCAGCTTTAGGGGATTTGGAAACACCATATATTTT; CDR3 protein: CASSFRGFGNTIYF; D gene: NA; clone size: few; J gene: TRBJ1-3; V gene: TRBV13
CDR3 DNA: TGTGCCATCAAACGGGACAGAAACACCGGGGAGCTGTTTTTT; CDR3 protein: CAIKRDRNTGELFF; D gene: TRBD1; clone size: NA; J gene: TRBJ2-2; V gene: TRBV10-3
CDR3 DNA: TGTGCCAGTACGGAGACTAACTATGGCTACACCTTC; CDR3 protein: CASTETNYGYTF; D gene: NA; clone size: NA; J gene: TRBJ1-2; V gene: TRBV19
CDR3 DNA: TGTGCCAGCAGGACAGGGGGATCACCCCTCCACTTT; CDR3 protein: CASRTGGSPLHF; D gene: TRBD1; clone size: NA; J gene: TRBJ1-6; V gene: TRBV27
CDR3 DNA: TGTGCCAGTAGTCTACGAGCGGGAGCGACAGATACGCAGTATTTT; CDR3 protein: CASSLRAGATDTQYF; D gene: TRBD2; clone size: NA; J gene: TRBJ2-3; V gene: TRBV19
CDR3 DNA: TGTGCCAGCAGTCCGACAGACACCGGGGAGCTGTTTTTT; CDR3 protein: CASSPTDTGELFF; D gene: NA; clone size: few; J gene: TRBJ2-2; V gene: TRBV28
CDR3 DNA: TGTGCCAGCAGCCCCGACAGGGAATACGAGCAGTACTTC; CDR3 protein: CASSPDREYEQYF; D gene: NA; clone size: few; J gene: TRBJ2-7; V gene: TRBV21-1
CDR3 DNA: TGTGCCAGCAGCAGACTCTCCGGCCAGGGACTAGCGGGAGTAATGGGGCAGTTCTTC; CDR3 protein: CASSRLSGQGLAGVMGQFF; D gene: TRBD2; clone size: NA; J gene: TRBJ2-1; V gene: TRBV7-6
CDR3 DNA: TGTGCCAGCAGTTACGCCAGCGGGAGCGGCACAGATACGCAGTATTTT; CDR3 protein: CASSYASGSGTDTQYF; D gene: TRBD2; clone size: few; J gene: TRBJ2-3; V gene: TRBV6-5
CDR3 DNA: TGCAGCGTTCTGACAACGCAAGAGACCCAGTACTTC; CDR3 protein: CSVLTTQETQYF; D gene: NA; clone size: NA; J gene: TRBJ2-5; V gene: TRBV29-1
CDR3 DNA: TGTGCCAGCAGTGATACGGGGCTAGCGGGAGTCGTTGAGCAGTTCTTC; CDR3 protein: CASSDTGLAGVVEQFF; D gene: TRBD2; clone size: NA; J gene: TRBJ2-1; V gene: TRBV6-4
CDR3 DNA: TGTGCCAGCAGCGCCTATGATGAGCAGTTCTTC; CDR3 protein: CASSAYDEQFF; D gene: NA; clone size: medium-sized; J gene: TRBJ2-1; V gene: TRBV2
CDR3 DNA: TGTGCCAGCAGCTTAAGAGGGGGGGACTCACCCCTCCACTTT; CDR3 protein: CASSLRGGDSPLHF; D gene: NA; clone size: NA; J gene: TRBJ1-6; V gene: TRBV7-9
CDR3 DNA: TGCGCCAGCAGCTTTGACAGTTTCAATCAGCCCCAGCATTTT; CDR3 protein: CASSFDSFNQPQHF; D gene: NA; clone size: few; J gene: TRBJ1-5; V gene: TRBV5-1
CDR3 DNA: TGTGCCAGCAGCTTAGCGCTAACGGGACAGGAACAGCAGTACTTC; CDR3 protein: CASSLALTGQEQQYF; D gene: TRBD1; clone size: NA; J gene: TRBJ2-7; V gene: TRBV7-9
CDR3 DNA: TGCAGTGCTAGTAAGGGGAACACCATATATTTT; CDR3 protein: CSASKGNTIYF; D gene: NA; clone size: NA; J gene: TRBJ1-3; V gene: TRBV20-1
CDR3 DNA: TGCGCCAGCAGCTTGTCAGGACAGGTGGCCAAAAACATTCAGTACTTC; CDR3 protein: CASSLSGQVAKNIQYF; D gene: TRBD1; clone size: NA; J gene: TRBJ2-4; V gene: TRBV5-1
CDR3 DNA: TGCGCCAGCAGCTTGGCCCCGGGACAAGTGTCTGGAAACACCATATATTTT; CDR3 protein: CASSLAPGQVSGNTIYF; D gene: NA; clone size: NA; J gene: TRBJ1-3; V gene: TRBV5-1
CDR3 DNA: TGTGCCAGCAGCTTCGGCAGCGGCCCCTACGAGCAGTACTTC; CDR3 protein: CASSFGSGPYEQYF; D gene: NA; clone size: NA; J gene: TRBJ2-7; V gene: TRBV11-3
CDR3 DNA: TGCGCCAGCAGCCAAGGGGTCCAAGCGGGAGGGAACGCAGATACGCAGTATTTT; CDR3 protein: CASSQGVQAGGNADTQYF; D gene: TRBD2; clone size: medium-sized; J gene: TRBJ2-3; V gene: TRBV4-1
CDR3 DNA: TGTGCCAGCAACCGGCTAGCGGGATTGGGCGAGCAGTACTTC; CDR3 protein: CASNRLAGLGEQYF; D gene: TRBD2; clone size: NA; J gene: TRBJ2-7; V gene: TRBV7-9
CDR3 DNA: TGTGCCAGCAGTCCCATCTACCTAGCGGGAGTACGCCACGAGCAGTACTTC; CDR3 protein: CASSPIYLAGVRHEQYF; D gene: TRBD2; clone size: few; J gene: TRBJ2-7; V gene: TRBV28
CDR3 DNA: TGTGCCAGCAGTTTACAGGGTTCCTATGGCTACACCTTC; CDR3 protein: CASSLQGSYGYTF; D gene: NA; clone size: NA; J gene: TRBJ1-2; V gene: TRBV28